The present entry profiles one T cell receptor (beta chain) with its context. The sample belongs to a study of blood T cell repertoires in COVID-19. Study in general: Some COVID-19 samples were acute and others convalescent; all came from the United States, Italy and Spain.

The CDR3 totals 14 residues. From germline, CDR1 is SGHTA and CDR2 FQGNSA. With 5 bases clipped from V and 5 bases from J, the junction kept 4 bases outside the gene matches. Study processing details: Amplification of reference gene primers provided the estimated nucleated cell counts. Sequencing was performed with immunoSEQ multiplex PCR; in TCRdb, only in-frame clones are kept and a portion is missing. V and J calls plus clone size are reproduced from that table; the DNA served to infer D and trimming. The sample includes some 290,000 clones, roughly 87% of them seen just once. The sequenced sample was peripheral blood. The chain combines TRBV7-2 with TRBJ1-4, with 8 bases matching TRBD1. The sequence was obtained from a woman between 45 and 60 years old who had recovered from COVID-19. CDR3 in amino acids: CASSVDRGNEKLFF. The CDR3 DNA sequence: TGTGCCAGCAGCGTCGACAGGGGCAATGAAAAACTGTTTTTT.